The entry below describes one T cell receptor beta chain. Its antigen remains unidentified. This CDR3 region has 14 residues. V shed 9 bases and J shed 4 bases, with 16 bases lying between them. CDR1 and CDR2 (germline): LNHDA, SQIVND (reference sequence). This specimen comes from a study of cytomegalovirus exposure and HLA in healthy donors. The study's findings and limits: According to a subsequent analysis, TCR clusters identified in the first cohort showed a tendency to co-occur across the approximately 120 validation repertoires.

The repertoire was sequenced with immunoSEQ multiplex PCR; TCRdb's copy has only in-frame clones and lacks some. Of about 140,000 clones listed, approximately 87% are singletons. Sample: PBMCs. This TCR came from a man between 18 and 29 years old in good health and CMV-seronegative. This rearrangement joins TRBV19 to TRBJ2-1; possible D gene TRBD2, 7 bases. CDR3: CASTERGAYNEQFF. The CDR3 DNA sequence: TGTGCCAGCACGGAACGGGGGGCATACAATGAGCAGTTCTTC.